The T cell receptor (beta chain) described here comes from a study of T cell responses to AZD1222 COVID-19 vaccine. Study-level findings and limits: Among vaccine-associated CD4 TCRs, coverage spanned spike, with dominance at 160-218 and 743-854. A mostly white British donor set with more females was recruited, and clonal diversity was possibly underestimated. Baseline seropositives among AZD1222 recipients totaled only six.

The repertoire was sequenced with immunoSEQ multiplex PCR; TCRdb's copy has only in-frame clones and lacks some. The table has about 170,000 clones, approximately 90% seen once. CDR1 is LGHDT, CDR2 YNNKEL, per germline (reference sequence). The CDR3 loop spans 15 amino acids. The germline V and J ends were trimmed by 0 bases and 6 bases, with 12 bases remaining between them. A remark on this clone: What it binds is unknown.

This sequence originates from an adult in good health. The input for sequencing was peripheral blood, taken on day 0 of AZD1222 vaccination. The V and J genes are TRBV3-1 (or the pseudogene TRBV3-2) and TRBJ1-5, with a tentative D call TRBD1 (5 bases). Here the CDR3 DNA reads TGTGCCAGCAGCCAAGACGGGACGAGCGGTCAGCCCCAGCATTTT. Amino acid sequence: CASSQDGTSGQPQHF.